A single sample gave rise to the 27 T cell receptor beta chains below, sequenced in a study of CD8 T cells in Susac syndrome. cDNA came from approximately 0.5 to 1 ug RNA primed by random hexamers. TCRdb independently ran MiXCR on the immunoSEQ multiplex PCR reads; one entry per CDR3 protein. The sample has some 260,000 distinct CDR3 sequences; 70% to 90% are singletons. The sequencing input was CD8+ T cells from PBMCs. Every receptor here comes from a human donor with multiple sclerosis.

V usage is TRBV5-6 and J usage is TRBJ2-2, with 9 bases that match TRBD2. Germline CDR1 and CDR2: SGHDT and YYEEEE. This CDR3 spans 15 amino acids. Germline trimming cut 0 bases from V and 5 bases from J; bases unmatched to any gene: 2. CDR3 coding DNA: TGTGCCAGCAGCTTGGGAGCGGGAGGAACCGGGGAGCTGTTTTTT. This sequence encodes CASSLGAGGTGELFF.

This clonotype was counted once. This sequence joins TRBV7-9 and TRBJ1-1; D unclear. The CDR3 extends over 13 amino acids. Trimming took 5 bases from V and 7 from J, leaving 14 bases between them. Germline lookup yields CDR1 SEHNR and CDR2 FQNEAQ (reference sequence). The CDR3 sequence: CASSSPGDSEAFF. The CDR3 DNA reads TGTGCCAGCAGCAGCCCAGGAGATAGTGAAGCTTTCTTT.

The genes are TRBV15 and TRBJ2-3, with TRBD2 matching 11 bases. This CDR3 contains 18 residues. V lost 1 base to trimming and J lost 0 bases; unmatched junction nucleotides: 6. The germline V gene has CDR1 LNHNV and CDR2 YYDKDF (reference sequence). The CDR3 loop is CATSRVGGTSGSTDTQYF. The CDR3 region has the DNA TGTGCCACCAGCAGAGTAGGCGGGACTAGCGGTAGCACAGATACGCAGTATTTT.

The chain is built from TRBV15 and TRBJ2-7; the match to TRBD1 covers 11 bases. Germline CDR1 is LNHNV and CDR2 is YYDKDF (reference sequence). J lost 2 bases, V lost 4 bases, and 4 bases had no gene match. The CDR3 runs to 15 residues. The CDR3 DNA follows: TGTGCCACCAGCAACGGACAGGGGGCCCCCTACGAGCAGTACTTC. As protein: CATSNGQGAPYEQYF. The whole variable domain, filled in from reference TRBV15 and TRBJ2-7, reads DAMVIQNPRYQVTQFGKPVTLSCSQTLNHNVMYWYQQKSSQAPKLLFHYYDKDFNNEADTPDNFQSRRPNTSFCFLDIRSPGLGDTAMYLCATSNGQGAPYEQYFGPGTRLTVT.

This clonotype was recorded once. V and J are TRBV25-1 and TRBJ2-1, with 9 bases identical to TRBD2. Germline V gene lookup returns CDR1 MGHDK and CDR2 SYGVNS. V trimming: 8 bases; J trimming: 1 base; junction bases outside the gene matches: 6. CDR3 length equals 15 residues. For the CDR3, the DNA is TGTGCCAGCGTCTCAAGCGGGAGGTCCTACAATGAGCAGTTCTTC. Protein sequence: CASVSSGRSYNEQFF.

The rearrangement joins TRBV29-1 to TRBJ2-1, with 7 nucleotides matching TRBD2. Germline V lookup: CDR1 SQVTM, CDR2 ANQGSEA. The CDR3 has 14 residues. CDR3 in DNA: TGCAGGGATTACTGCGGGAGCCCCTACAATGAGCAGTTCTTC. This translates into CRDYCGSPYNEQFF.

This rearrangement joins TRBV9 to TRBJ2-1; TRBD2 matches at 8 bases. CDR1 SGDLS and CDR2 YYNGEE come from the germline V gene. The CDR3 sequence is 17 residues long. Trimming at V came to 0 bases and at J to 3 bases, leaving 8 bases not matched to a gene. Written as DNA, the CDR3 is TGTGCCAGCAGCGTAGCTGACCCGGGACTAGGCTACAATGAGCAGTTCTTC. As protein: CASSVADPGLGYNEQFF. Variable domain in full (rest from reference TRBV9 and TRBJ2-1): DSGVTQTPKHLITATGQRVTLRCSPRSGDLSVYWYQQSLDQGLQFLIQYYNGEERAKGNILERFSAQQFPDLHSELNLSSLELGDSALYFCASSVADPGLGYNEQFFGPGTRLTVL.

This chain uses TRBV2 with TRBJ1-1; 9 bases are a match to TRBD1. V trimming: 5 bases; J trimming: 0 bases; junction bases outside the gene matches: 7. The germline gives CDR1 SNHLY, CDR2 FYNNEI. CDR3 length: 16 residues. The CDR3 region is CASSLYGQGMNTEAFF. The CDR3 coding sequence is TGTGCCAGCAGTCTCTACGGACAGGGGATGAACACTGAAGCTTTCTTT.

The chain uses TRBV7-9 and TRBJ1-1; the D gene is possibly TRBD1 (6 bases). Germline assignment: CDR1 SEHNR and CDR2 FQNEAQ (reference sequence). The CDR3 extends over 15 amino acids. The ends were cut back, 6 bases at V and 1 base at J, with 15 bases in the middle. The CDR3 DNA follows: TGTGCCAGCAGTGGTACAGGGTCGGCGAACACTGAAGCTTTCTTT. Its translation is CASSGTGSANTEAFF. The entire variable domain, with the rest obtained from reference TRBV7-9 and TRBJ1-1, is as follows: DTGVSQNPRHKITKRGQNVTFRCDPISEHNRLYWYRQTLGQGPEFLTYFQNEAQLEKSRLLSDRFSAERPKGSFSTLEIQRTEQGDSAMYLCASSGTGSANTEAFFGQGTRLTVV.

This clonotype was found once. The V gene is TRBV7-9, the J gene TRBJ2-4, with TRBD1 matching over 7 bases. This CDR3 is 15 amino acids long. V lost 3 bases and J lost 1; bases outside the gene matches: 3. CDR1 is SEHNR and CDR2 is FQNEAQ in the germline V gene (reference sequence). The CDR3: CASSLLTGAKNIQYF. The CDR3 DNA sequence: TGTGCCAGCAGCTTGTTGACAGGGGCCAAAAACATTCAGTACTTC.

The V gene is TRBV4-2, the J gene TRBJ1-1; D is unclear. CDR1 is LGHNA, CDR2 YNFKEQ, per germline. V was trimmed by 0 bases and J by 2 bases, leaving 4 bases between them. This CDR3 comprises 13 residues. Here the CDR3 reads CASSQDGNTEAFF. CDR3 in DNA: TGTGCCAGCAGCCAAGACGGCAACACTGAAGCTTTCTTT.

This chain connects TRBV28 to TRBJ2-1, with 7 bases identical to TRBD2. CDR3 size: 15 residues. Germline values: CDR1 MDHEN, CDR2 SYDVKM. The junction had 7 bases not matched to a gene; V was cut back by 4 bases and J by 4 bases. CDR3 residues: CASSSGGSPYNEQFF. Here the CDR3 DNA reads TGTGCCAGCAGTTCGGGCGGGAGCCCTTACAATGAGCAGTTCTTC.

This clonotype was recorded a few times. The CDR3 coding sequence is TGTGCCAGCAGCGGAGGGGGGAAACAAGAGACCCAGTACTTC. Residues: CASSGGGKQETQYF. This sequence joins TRBV7-7 and TRBJ2-5, with D possibly called TRBD1 or TRBD2 (6 bases each). Looked up from germline, CDR1 is SSHAT and CDR2 is FNYEAQ (reference sequence). CDR3 length: 14 residues. Trimming removed 5 bases at V and 2 bases at J, with 12 bases between.

This chain links TRBV4-1 with TRBJ2-5; 9 bases are a match to TRBD1. V gave up 7 bases and J gave up 2 bases; unmatched junction bases: 8. The CDR3 covers 15 residues. The V gene's germline CDR1 is MGHRA and CDR2 YSYEKL. The CDR3: CASTGTGNYQETQYF. CDR3 nucleotide sequence: TGCGCCAGCACTGGGACAGGGAATTATCAAGAGACCCAGTACTTC.

In nucleotides, the CDR3 is TGTGCCAGTAGTCCCCGCGCCGGGATCGACGAGCAGTACTTC. This translates into CASSPRAGIDEQYF. The J gene is TRBJ2-7, the V gene TRBV19; the D gene is possibly TRBD2 (5 bases). The CDR3 extends over 14 amino acids. The germline V and J ends were trimmed by 5 bases and 5 bases, with 16 bases remaining between them. The V gene's germline CDR1 is LNHDA and CDR2 SQIVND (reference sequence).

The rearrangement links TRBV5-1 to TRBJ2-1; D is possibly TRBD2 (6 bases). Trimming removed 1 base at V and 1 base at J, with 12 bases between. Germline values: CDR1 SGHRS, CDR2 YFSETQ. CDR3 length: 16 amino acids. The CDR3 loop reads CASSLKAGPSYNEQFF. The CDR3 DNA sequence: TGCGCCAGCAGCTTGAAGGCGGGACCATCCTACAATGAGCAGTTCTTC.

The CDR3: CASNPTGAVGGYTF. Here the CDR3 DNA reads TGTGCCAGCAATCCCACGGGGGCAGTTGGGGGCTACACCTTC. The chain carries TRBV11-2 and TRBJ1-2; a weak D match, TRBD1 (6 bases). The CDR3 loop spans 14 amino acids. CDR1 SGHAT and CDR2 FQNNGV come from the germline V gene. V shed 7 bases and J shed 8 bases, with 20 bases lying between them.

The V gene is TRBV7-9, the J gene TRBJ2-7; no reliable D call. Trimming pared 0 bases from V and 5 bases from J, leaving 11 bases between. From germline, CDR1 is SEHNR and CDR2 FQNEAQ (reference sequence). This CDR3 is 14 amino acids long. The CDR3 sequence is CASSLAASWHEQYF. The CDR3 nucleotides read TGTGCCAGCAGCTTAGCAGCCAGTTGGCACGAGCAGTACTTC.

The gene calls are TRBV6-1 and TRBJ2-1; D call uncertain. Germline-derived CDR1 and CDR2 are MNHNS and SASEGT. V gave up 5 bases and J gave up 1 base, with 15 bases separating them. The CDR3 consists of 16 residues. The CDR3 here is CASSPMDRESYNEQFF. The CDR3 coding sequence is TGTGCCAGCAGTCCGATGGACCGAGAGTCCTACAATGAGCAGTTCTTC.

The rearrangement uses TRBV2 and TRBJ1-2, with 7 positions matching TRBD1. Per the germline V gene, CDR1 is SNHLY and CDR2 is FYNNEI. V dropped 6 bases and J dropped 10; count of bases not matched to a gene: 2. The CDR3 runs 10 residues. DNA for the CDR3: TGTGCCAGCAGGGGACAGTCCTACACCTTC. Its protein product is CASRGQSYTF. Supplemented by reference TRBV2 and TRBJ1-2, the full variable domain reads EPEVTQTPSHQVTQMGQEVILRCVPISNHLYFYWYRQILGQKVEFLVSFYNNEISEKSEIFDDQFSVERPDGSNFTLKIRSTKLEDSAMYFCASRGQSYTFGSGTRLTVV.

The rearrangement uses TRBV6-5 and TRBJ1-1; D call uncertain. Germline lookup yields CDR1 MNHEY and CDR2 SVGAGI. The CDR3 consists of 13 residues. V was shortened by 8 bases and J by 3 bases, with 13 bases between the two germline ends. CDR3 protein: CASGGRADTEAFF. The CDR3 nucleotides are TGTGCCAGCGGCGGCCGGGCGGACACTGAAGCTTTCTTT.

The chain couples TRBV30 to TRBJ2-7; the D is unclear. Germline V gives CDR1 GTSNPN, CDR2 SVGIG (reference sequence). There are 12 residues in the CDR3. V lost 7 bases to trimming and J lost 2 bases, with 12 bases between them. The CDR3 loop reads CAFDPKTYEQYF. In nucleotides, the CDR3 is TGTGCCTTCGACCCGAAAACCTACGAGCAGTACTTC.

The chain recombines TRBV27 with TRBJ2-3; a weak D match, TRBD1 (5 bases). In germline, CDR1 is MNHEY, CDR2 SMNVEV (reference sequence). V lost 4 bases and J 4 bases, leaving 6 bases between the germline ends. The CDR3 length is 12 residues. The CDR3 loop reads CASSWGPDTQYF. CDR3 bases: TGTGCCAGCAGTTGGGGCCCAGATACGCAGTATTTT.

This chain uses TRBV20-1 with TRBJ1-1, with D perhaps matching TRBD1 (6 bases). CDR1 is DFQATT, CDR2 SNEGSKA, per germline (reference sequence). The CDR3 has 16 residues. The CDR3 DNA reads as TGCAGCGCCAGACCGGGACATACCTCCCTGGGGACTGAAGCTTTCTTT. Translating gives CSARPGHTSLGTEAFF.

The V and J genes are TRBV5-1 and TRBJ2-7, with 11 bases that match TRBD2. The V gene's germline CDR1 is SGHRS and CDR2 YFSETQ. With V trimmed by 5 bases and J by 0 bases, 4 bases remained unmatched. The CDR3 loop spans 15 amino acids. CDR3 bases: TGCGCCAGCAGACTCACTAGCGGGAGCTCCTACGAGCAGTACTTC. Translated: CASRLTSGSSYEQYF. The variable domain in full, with the rest retrieved from reference TRBV5-1 and TRBJ2-7, is KAGVTQTPRYLIKTRGQQVTLSCSPISGHRSVSWYQQTPGQGLQFLFEYFSETQRNKGNFPGRFSGRQFSNSRSEMNVSTLELGDSALYLCASRLTSGSSYEQYFGPGTRLTVT.

The chain couples TRBV27 to TRBJ2-7; possibly TRBD2 for D (6 bases). In germline, CDR1 is MNHEY, CDR2 SMNVEV (reference sequence). V was trimmed by 5 bases and J by 2 bases, leaving 25 bases between them. The CDR3 totals 18 residues. The CDR3 sequence is CASSNFFPGRDPTYEQYF. In DNA, the CDR3 is TGTGCCAGCAGTAACTTTTTCCCTGGGCGGGATCCTACCTACGAGCAGTACTTC.

The chain carries TRBV30 and TRBJ2-7; D may be TRBD1 (6 bases). The germline gives CDR1 GTSNPN, CDR2 SVGIG (reference sequence). The CDR3 runs 14 residues. The germline V and J ends were trimmed by 0 bases and 3 bases, with 12 bases remaining between them. In DNA form, the CDR3 reads TGTGCCTGGAGTGTGGCTACAGGGAACTACGAGCAGTACTTC. Its protein is CAWSVATGNYEQYF.